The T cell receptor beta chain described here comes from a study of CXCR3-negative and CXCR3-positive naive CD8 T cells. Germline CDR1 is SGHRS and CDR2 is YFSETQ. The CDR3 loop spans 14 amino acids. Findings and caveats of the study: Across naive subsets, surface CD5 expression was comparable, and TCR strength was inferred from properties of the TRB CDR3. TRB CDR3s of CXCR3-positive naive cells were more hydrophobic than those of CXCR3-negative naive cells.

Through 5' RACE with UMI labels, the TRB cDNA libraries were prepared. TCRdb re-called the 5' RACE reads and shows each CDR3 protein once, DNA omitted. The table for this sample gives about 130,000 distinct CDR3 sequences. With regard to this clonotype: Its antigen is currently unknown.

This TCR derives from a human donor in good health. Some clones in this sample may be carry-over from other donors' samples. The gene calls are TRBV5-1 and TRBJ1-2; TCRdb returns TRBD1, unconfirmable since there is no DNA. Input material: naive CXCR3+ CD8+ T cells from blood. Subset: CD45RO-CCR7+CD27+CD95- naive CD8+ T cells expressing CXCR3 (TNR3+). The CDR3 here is CASFPGTGNYGYTF.